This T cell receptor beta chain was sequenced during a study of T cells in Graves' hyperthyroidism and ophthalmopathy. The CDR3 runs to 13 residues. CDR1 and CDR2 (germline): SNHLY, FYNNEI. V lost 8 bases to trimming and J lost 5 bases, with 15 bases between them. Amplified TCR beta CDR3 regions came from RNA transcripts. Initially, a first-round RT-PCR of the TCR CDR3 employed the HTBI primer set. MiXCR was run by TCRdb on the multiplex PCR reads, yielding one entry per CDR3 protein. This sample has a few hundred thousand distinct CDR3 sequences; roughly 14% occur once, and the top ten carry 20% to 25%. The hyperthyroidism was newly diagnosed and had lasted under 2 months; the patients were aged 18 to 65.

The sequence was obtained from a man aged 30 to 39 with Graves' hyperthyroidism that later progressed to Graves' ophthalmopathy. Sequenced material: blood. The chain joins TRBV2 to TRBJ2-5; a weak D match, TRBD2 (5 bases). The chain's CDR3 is CASGPGEGETQYF. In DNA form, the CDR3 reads TGTGCCAGCGGGCCCGGGGAAGGGGAGACCCAGTACTTC.